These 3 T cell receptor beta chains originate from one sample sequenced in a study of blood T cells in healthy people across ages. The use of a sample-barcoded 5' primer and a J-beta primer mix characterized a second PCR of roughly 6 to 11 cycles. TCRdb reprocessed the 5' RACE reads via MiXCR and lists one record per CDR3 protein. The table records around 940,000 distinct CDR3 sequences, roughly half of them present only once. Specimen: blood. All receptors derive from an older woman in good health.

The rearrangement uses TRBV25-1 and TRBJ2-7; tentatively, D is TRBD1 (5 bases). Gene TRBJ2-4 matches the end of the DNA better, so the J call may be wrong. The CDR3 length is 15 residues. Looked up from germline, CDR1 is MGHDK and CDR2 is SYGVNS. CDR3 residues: CASEPKGAGVNIQYF. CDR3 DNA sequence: TGTGCCAGCGAACCGAAAGGGGCTGGGGTGAACATTCAGTACTTC.

The CDR3 bases are TGCGCCAGCAGCCAAGATGGACCAAATAATTCACCCCTCCACTTT. Residues: CASSQDGPNNSPLHF. This chain uses TRBV4-3 with TRBJ1-6; D unclear. This CDR3 comprises 15 residues. The V gene's germline CDR1 is LGHNA and CDR2 YSLEER. The ends were cut back, 0 bases at V and 5 bases at J, with 8 bases in the middle.

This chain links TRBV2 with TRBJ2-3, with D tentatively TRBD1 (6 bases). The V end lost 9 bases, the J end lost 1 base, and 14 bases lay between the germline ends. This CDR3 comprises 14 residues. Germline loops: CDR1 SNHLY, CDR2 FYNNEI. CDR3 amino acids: CARAQGIGTDTQYF. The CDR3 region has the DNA TGTGCCAGAGCACAGGGTATAGGCACAGATACGCAGTATTTT.